This paragraph covers one T cell receptor (beta chain) sequence. In the original processing: Reference gene primer amplification in the assay estimated nucleated cell counts. TCRdb's table, derived via immunoSEQ multiplex PCR, lists solely in-frame clones and lacks some. The DNA gave D and trimming, while V, J and clone size come from that table. Of fewer than 250,000 clones listed, 85% to 90% are singletons. Germline V gene lookup returns CDR1 MNHNS and CDR2 SASEGT. Trimming left V 2 bases short and J 7 bases short, with 12 bases between. The CDR3 spans 14 residues. These data are taken from a study of blood T cell repertoires in COVID-19. Cohorts were determined from participant-reported clinical history.

The V call is TRBV6-1, the J call TRBJ1-5; no clear D. The specimen was PBMCs or T cells enriched from blood (not recorded which). This TCR was sampled from a woman aged 50 to 60 with acute COVID-19. CDR3 sequence: CASSERYSGQPQHF. The CDR3 DNA follows: TGTGCCAGCAGTGAAAGGTACAGTGGGCAGCCCCAGCATTTT.